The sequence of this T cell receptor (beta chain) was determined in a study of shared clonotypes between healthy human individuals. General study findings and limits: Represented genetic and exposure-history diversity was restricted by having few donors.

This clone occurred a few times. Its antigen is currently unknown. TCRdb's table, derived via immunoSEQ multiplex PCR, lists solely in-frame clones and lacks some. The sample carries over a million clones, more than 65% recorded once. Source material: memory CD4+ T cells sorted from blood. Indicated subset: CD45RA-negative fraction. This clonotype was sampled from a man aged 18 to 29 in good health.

This CDR3 is CASSLDPDRVTDTQYF. The CDR3 bases are TGTGCCAGCAGCTTGGACCCCGACAGGGTTACAGATACGCAGTATTTT. The V and J genes are TRBV5-5 and TRBJ2-3, with 7 bases that match TRBD1. The CDR3 totals 16 residues. The ends lost 0 bases at V and 3 bases at J; junction bases unmatched: 7. The V gene's germline CDR1 is SGHKS and CDR2 YYEKEE (reference sequence).